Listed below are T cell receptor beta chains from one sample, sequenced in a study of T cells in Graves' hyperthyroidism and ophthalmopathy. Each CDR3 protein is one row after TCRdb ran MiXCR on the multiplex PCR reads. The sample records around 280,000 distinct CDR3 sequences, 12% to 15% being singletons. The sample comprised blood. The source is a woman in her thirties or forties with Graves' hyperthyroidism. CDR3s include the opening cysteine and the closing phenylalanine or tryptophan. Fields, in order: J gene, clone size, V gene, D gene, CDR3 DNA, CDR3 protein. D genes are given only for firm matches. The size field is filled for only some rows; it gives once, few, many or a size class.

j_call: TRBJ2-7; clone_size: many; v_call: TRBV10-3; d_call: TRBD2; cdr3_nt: TGTGCCATCAGGGGCCGACTAGCGGGAGGGTACGAGCAGTACTTC; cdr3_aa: CAIRGRLAGGYEQYF
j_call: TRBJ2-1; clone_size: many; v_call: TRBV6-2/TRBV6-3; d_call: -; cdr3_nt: TGTGCCAGCAGTTACCCTCGGGGGTGGGATACTACCTACAATGAGCAGTTCTTC; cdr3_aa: CASSYPRGWDTTYNEQFF
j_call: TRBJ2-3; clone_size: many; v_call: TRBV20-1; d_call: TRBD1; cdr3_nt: TGCAGTGCTAGGGAAACAGCCGGGACAGGGGGGATCACAGATACGCAGTATTTT; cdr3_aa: CSARETAGTGGITDTQYF
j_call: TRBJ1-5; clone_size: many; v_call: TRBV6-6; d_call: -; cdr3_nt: TGTGCCAGCAGTTACTCGGCGGGAAATCAGCCCCAGCATTTT; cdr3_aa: CASSYSAGNQPQHF
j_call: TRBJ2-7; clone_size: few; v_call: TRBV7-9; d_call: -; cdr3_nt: TGTGCCAGCAGCTCGACTAGGACGGTCTACGAGCAGTACTTC; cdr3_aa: CASSSTRTVYEQYF
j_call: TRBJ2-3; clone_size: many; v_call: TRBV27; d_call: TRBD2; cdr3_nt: TGTGCCACCGCGCCGGAGCGGGGGACAGATACGCAGTATTTT; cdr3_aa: CATAPERGTDTQYF
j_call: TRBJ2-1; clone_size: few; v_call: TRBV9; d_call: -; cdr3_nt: TGTGCCAGCAGCGATGGGGGCATAAGGAATGAGCAGTTCTTC; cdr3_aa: CASSDGGIRNEQFF
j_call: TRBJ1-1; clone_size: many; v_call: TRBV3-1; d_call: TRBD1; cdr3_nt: TGTGCCAGCAGCCAAGCGGACAGGAGGACAGGTGAAGCTTTCTTT; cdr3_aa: CASSQADRRTGEAFF
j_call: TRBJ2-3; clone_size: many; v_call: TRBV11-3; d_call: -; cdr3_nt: TGTGCCCGAAGAGACTTCGCCACAGATACGCAGTATTTT; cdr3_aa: CARRDFATDTQYF
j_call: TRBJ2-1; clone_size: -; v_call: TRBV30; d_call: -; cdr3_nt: TGTGCCTGGAGTTACCAGGGATTGGGTAATGAGCAGTTCTTC; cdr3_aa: CAWSYQGLGNEQFF
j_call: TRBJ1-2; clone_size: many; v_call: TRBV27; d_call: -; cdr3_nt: TGTGCCAGCAGTTTAGGGCAGGCTTATGGCTACACCTTC; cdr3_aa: CASSLGQAYGYTF
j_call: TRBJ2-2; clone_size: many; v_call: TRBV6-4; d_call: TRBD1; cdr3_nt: TGTGCCAGCAACCCTGGACAGGGGGCCGGGGAGCTGTTTTTT; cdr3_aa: CASNPGQGAGELFF
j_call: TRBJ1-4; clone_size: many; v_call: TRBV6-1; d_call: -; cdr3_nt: TGTGCCAGCAGAACTGGGGACGCAACTAATGAAAAACTGTTTTTT; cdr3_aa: CASRTGDATNEKLFF
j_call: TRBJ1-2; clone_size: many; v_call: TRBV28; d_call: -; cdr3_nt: TGTGCCAGCAGGAAAGGGCAGAACTATGGCTACACCTTC; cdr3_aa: CASRKGQNYGYTF
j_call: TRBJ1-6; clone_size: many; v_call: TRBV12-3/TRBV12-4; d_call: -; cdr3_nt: TGTGCCAGCAGTTTTTCCACATCTTCACCCCTCCACTTT; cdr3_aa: CASSFSTSSPLHF
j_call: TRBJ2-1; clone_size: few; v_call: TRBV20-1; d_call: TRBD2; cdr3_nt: TGCAGTGCTAGAGACCCTAGCGGGAGGCCCAAGAGCTCCTACAATGAGCAGTTCTTC; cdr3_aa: CSARDPSGRPKSSYNEQFF
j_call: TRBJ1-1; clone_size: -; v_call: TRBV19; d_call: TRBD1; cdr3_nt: TGTGCCAGTAGTAAAAGACAGGGCTTCATGAACACTGAAGCTTTCTTT; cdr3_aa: CASSKRQGFMNTEAFF
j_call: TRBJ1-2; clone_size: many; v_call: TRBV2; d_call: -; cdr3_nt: TGTGCCAGCAATAGGGAGGGGGACTATGGCTACACCTTC; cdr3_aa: CASNREGDYGYTF
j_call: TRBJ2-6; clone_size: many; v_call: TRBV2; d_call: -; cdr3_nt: TGTGCCAGCAGTGAAGAACAGGGACACTCTGGGGCCAACGTCCTGACTTTC; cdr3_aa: CASSEEQGHSGANVLTF
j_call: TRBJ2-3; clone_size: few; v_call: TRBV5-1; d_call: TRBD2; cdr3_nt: TGTGCCAGCAGCCAAGGGACTAGCGGGGTCGCTAGCACAGATACGCAGTATTTT; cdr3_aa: CASSQGTSGVASTDTQYF
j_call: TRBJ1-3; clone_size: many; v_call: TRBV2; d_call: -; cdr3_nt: TGTGCCAGCAGTGGATATACGGGAAACACCATATATTTT; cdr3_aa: CASSGYTGNTIYF
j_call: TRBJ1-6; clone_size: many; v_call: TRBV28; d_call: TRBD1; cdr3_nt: TGTGCCAGCAACCCCGGGACAGGGAATTCACCCCTCCACTTT; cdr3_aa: CASNPGTGNSPLHF
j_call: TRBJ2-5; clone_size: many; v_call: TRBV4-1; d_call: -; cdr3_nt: TGCGCCAGCAGCCAAGAGGCAGCCCAAGAGACCCAGTACTTC; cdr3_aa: CASSQEAAQETQYF
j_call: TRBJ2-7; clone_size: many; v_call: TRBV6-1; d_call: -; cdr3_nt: TGTGCCAGCAGACGGGACTTCGGAGACGAGCAGTACTTC; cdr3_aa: CASRRDFGDEQYF
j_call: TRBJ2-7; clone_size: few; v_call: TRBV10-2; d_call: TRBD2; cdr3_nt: TGCGCCAGCAGTGAGTCCGAATTAGCGGGCAACTACGAGCAGTACTTC; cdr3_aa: CASSESELAGNYEQYF
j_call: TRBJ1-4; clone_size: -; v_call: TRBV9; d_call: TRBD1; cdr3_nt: TGTGCCAGCAGCGTAGCGGACAGGCCTAATGAAAAACTGTTTTTT; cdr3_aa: CASSVADRPNEKLFF
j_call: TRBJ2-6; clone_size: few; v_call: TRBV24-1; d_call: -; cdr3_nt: TGTGCCACCAGTAACGGGAACTCTGGGGCCAACGTCCTGACTTTC; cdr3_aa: CATSNGNSGANVLTF
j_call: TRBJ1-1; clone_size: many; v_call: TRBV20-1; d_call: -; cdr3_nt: TGCAGTGCTAGTATGGGGAGGAACACTGAAGCTTTCTTT; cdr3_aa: CSASMGRNTEAFF
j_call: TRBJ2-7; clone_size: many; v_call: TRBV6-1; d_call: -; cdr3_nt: TGTGCCAGCAGGGGAGGTGGGGTCAGGGCCTACGAGCAGTACTTC; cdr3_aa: CASRGGGVRAYEQYF
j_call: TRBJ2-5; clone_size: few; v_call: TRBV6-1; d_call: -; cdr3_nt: TGTGCCAGCAGCTCCGGGACACCCCGGGAGACCCAGTACTTC; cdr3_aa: CASSSGTPRETQYF
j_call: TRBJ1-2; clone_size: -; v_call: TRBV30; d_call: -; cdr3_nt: TGTGCCTGGGAAGTAGCTAACTATGGCTACACCTTC; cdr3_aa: CAWEVANYGYTF
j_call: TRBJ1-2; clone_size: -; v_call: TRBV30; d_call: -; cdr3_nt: TGTGCCTGGAGTGTTCCGGGGGTCTCCTCCTATGGCTACACCTTC; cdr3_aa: CAWSVPGVSSYGYTF
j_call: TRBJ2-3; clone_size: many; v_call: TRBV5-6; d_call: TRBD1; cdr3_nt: TGTGCCAGCAGCTTGGGACAGGGCTCAGGTTTAGGAGATACGCAGTATTTT; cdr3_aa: CASSLGQGSGLGDTQYF
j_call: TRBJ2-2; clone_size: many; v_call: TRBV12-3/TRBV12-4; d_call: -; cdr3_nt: TGTGCCAGCAGCCTAGGGCCAAACGGAAGAAGGGAGCTGTTTTTT; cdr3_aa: CASSLGPNGRRELFF
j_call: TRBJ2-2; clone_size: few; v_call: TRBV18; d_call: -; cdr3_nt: TGTGCCAGCTCACCACGGTCTATCAGCGGCACCGGGGAGCTGTTTTTT; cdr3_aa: CASSPRSISGTGELFF
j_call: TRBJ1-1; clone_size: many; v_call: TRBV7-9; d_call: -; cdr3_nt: TGTGCCAGCAGCTCTATGACAGGCTACGAAGCTTTCTTT; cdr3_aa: CASSSMTGYEAFF
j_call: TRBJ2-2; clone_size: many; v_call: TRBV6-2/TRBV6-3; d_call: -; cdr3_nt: TGTGCCAGCCAAAGGGTAACCGGGGAGCTGTTTTTT; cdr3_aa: CASQRVTGELFF
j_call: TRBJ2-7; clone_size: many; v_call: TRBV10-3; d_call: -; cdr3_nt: TGTGCCATCAGTGGCCAGAACTACGAGCAGTACTTC; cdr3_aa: CAISGQNYEQYF
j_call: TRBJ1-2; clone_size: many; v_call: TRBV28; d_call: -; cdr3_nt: TGTGCCAGCAGTCCCCACCCGAAGGATGGCTACACCTTC; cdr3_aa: CASSPHPKDGYTF
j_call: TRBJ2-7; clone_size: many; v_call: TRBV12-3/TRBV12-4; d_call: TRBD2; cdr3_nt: TGTGCCAGCAGCGAAGCGGGACCCACCTACGAGCAGTACTTC; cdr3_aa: CASSEAGPTYEQYF